This TCR beta chain is from a study of early T cells in non-severe SARS-CoV-2 infection. TCRdb re-derived calls from the 5' RACE reads in MiXCR, one entry per CDR3 protein. The data contain 70,000 to 90,000 distinct CDR3 sequences, more than 13% of them singletons. This clonotype was recorded a few times. The length of the CDR3 is 13 residues. Trimming pared 4 bases from V and 4 bases from J, leaving 8 bases between. The origin of this receptor is an adult who was a healthcare worker with PCR-confirmed SARS-CoV-2 infection or an uninfected control (not recorded which). This chain connects TRBV12-3 or TRBV12-4 to TRBJ1-5; D gene unclear. Sequenced: whole blood. The CDR3 loop reads CASSSSLNQPQHF. DNA of the CDR3: TGTGCCAGCAGTTCCTCCCTGAATCAGCCCCAGCATTTT.